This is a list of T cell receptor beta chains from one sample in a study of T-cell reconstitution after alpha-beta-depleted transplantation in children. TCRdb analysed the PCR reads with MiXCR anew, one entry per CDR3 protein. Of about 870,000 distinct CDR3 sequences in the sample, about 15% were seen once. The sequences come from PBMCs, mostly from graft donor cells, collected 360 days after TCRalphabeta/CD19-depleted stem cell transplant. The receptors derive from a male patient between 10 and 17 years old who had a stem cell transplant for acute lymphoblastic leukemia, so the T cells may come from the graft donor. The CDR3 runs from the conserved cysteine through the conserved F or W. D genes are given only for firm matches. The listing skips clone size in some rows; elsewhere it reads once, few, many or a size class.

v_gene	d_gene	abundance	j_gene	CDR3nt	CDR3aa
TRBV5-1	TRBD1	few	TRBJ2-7	TGCGCCAGCAGCTTGGGACAGGGAAACTACGAGCAGTACTTC	CASSLGQGNYEQYF
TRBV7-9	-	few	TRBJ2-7	TGTGCCAGCAGCTTTCCAGGGCCCCACGAGCAGTACTTC	CASSFPGPHEQYF
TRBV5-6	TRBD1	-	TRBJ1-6	TGTGCCAGCAGCTTTTTTACAGGGGTCGACATACCCCTCCACTTT	CASSFFTGVDIPLHF
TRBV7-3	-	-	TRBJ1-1	TGTGCCAGCAGCTCGACAACAAGCAACACTGAAGCTTTCTTT	CASSSTTSNTEAFF
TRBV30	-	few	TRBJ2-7	TGTGCCTGGAGTCCCCTAAGCTGGGACGAGCAGTACTTC	CAWSPLSWDEQYF
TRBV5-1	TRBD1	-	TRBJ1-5	TGCGCCAGCAGCTGGACAGGGATGAAACAGCCCCAGCATTTT	CASSWTGMKQPQHF
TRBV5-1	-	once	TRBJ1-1	TGCGCCAGCAGCGGAACCGGGCTAGGCACTGAAGCTTTCTTT	CASSGTGLGTEAFF
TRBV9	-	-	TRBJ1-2	TGTGCCAGCAGCGTCGAGGGAGCATATGGCTACACCTTC	CASSVEGAYGYTF
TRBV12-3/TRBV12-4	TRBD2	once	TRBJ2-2	TGTGCCAGCAGTTTAGCACTAGCGGGATCCGGGGAGCTGTTTTTT	CASSLALAGSGELFF
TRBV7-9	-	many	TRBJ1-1	TGTGCCAGCAGCTGGACGGGGCTGGAAGCTTTCTTT	CASSWTGLEAFF
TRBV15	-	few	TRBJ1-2	TGTGCCACCAGCAGAGAGCCGGACGGAGTCTACTATGGCTACACCTTC	CATSREPDGVYYGYTF
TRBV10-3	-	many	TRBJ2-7	TGTGCCATCAGTCCGGCCCCGAGCTCCTACGAGCAGTACTTC	CAISPAPSSYEQYF
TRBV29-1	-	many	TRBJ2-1	TGCAGCGTTGAGGAGGGAATAATATACAATGAGCAGTTCTTC	CSVEEGIIYNEQFF
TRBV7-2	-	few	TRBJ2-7	TGTGCCAGCGGCGCATGGGGCTACGGGGACGAGCAGTACTTC	CASGAWGYGDEQYF
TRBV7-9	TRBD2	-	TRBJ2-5	TGTGCCAGCAGCTTAGCGTTGCGGGAGGGAGAGACCCAGTACTTC	CASSLALREGETQYF
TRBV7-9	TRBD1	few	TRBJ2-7	TGTGCCAGCAGCACCCACAGGGGGCAATTCCCCTACGAGCAGTACTTC	CASSTHRGQFPYEQYF
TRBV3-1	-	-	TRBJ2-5	TGTGCCAGCAGCACCAGGGAAGAGACCCAGTACTTC	CASSTREETQYF
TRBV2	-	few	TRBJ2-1	TGTGCCAGCGGACGGGGGAATGAGCAGTTCTTC	CASGRGNEQFF
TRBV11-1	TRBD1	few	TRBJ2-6	TGTGCCAGCAGCTCAGGACAGGGGGCGGCCTATTTCTCTGGGGCCAACGTCCTGACTTTC	CASSSGQGAAYFSGANVLTF
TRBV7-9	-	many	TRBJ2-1	TGTGCCAGCAGCCCTCTTCGGGGGCCCTACAATGAGCAGTTCTTC	CASSPLRGPYNEQFF
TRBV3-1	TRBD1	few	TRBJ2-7	TGTGCCAGCAGCCAACTCGCTTCGGACAGGGGAAAATTCGGCTACGAGCAGTACTTC	CASSQLASDRGKFGYEQYF
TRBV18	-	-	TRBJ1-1	TGTGCCAGCTCACCACCGTTTTTGTATAGGAACACTGAAGCTTTCTTT	CASSPPFLYRNTEAFF
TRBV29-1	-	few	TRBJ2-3	TGCAGCGTTGAATTTGCGGGCAGGGGCCGTGATACGCAGTATTTT	CSVEFAGRGRDTQYF
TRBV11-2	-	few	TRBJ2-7	TGTGCCAGCAGCTCCCCCCGAGTGAACTACGAGCAGTACTTC	CASSSPRVNYEQYF
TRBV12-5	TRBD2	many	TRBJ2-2	TGTGCTAGTGGTAGGACTAGCGGCTTCGCGAACACCGGGGAGCTGTTTTTT	CASGRTSGFANTGELFF
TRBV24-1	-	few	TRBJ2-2	TGTGCCACCAGTGATTGGCGGCGCGGGGAGCTGTTTTTT	CATSDWRRGELFF
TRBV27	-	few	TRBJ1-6	TGTGCCAGCAGTTTACCAGGGGTCGGATCACCCCTCCACTTT	CASSLPGVGSPLHF
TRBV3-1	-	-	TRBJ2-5	TGTGCCAGCAGCCAAATCGTTAAGGGGGGCGAGACCCAGTACTTC	CASSQIVKGGETQYF
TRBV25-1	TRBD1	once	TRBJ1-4	TGTGCCAGCAGTGAAGGGACAGACCTGCGAACTAATGAAAAACTGTTTTTT	CASSEGTDLRTNEKLFF
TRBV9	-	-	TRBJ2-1	TGTGCCAGCAGCGTAGGCGGATCCTATGGTGAGCAGTTCTTC	CASSVGGSYGEQFF
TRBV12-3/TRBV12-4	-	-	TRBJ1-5	TGTGCCAGTGGAAGGGGAGGCGATCAGCCCCAGCATTTT	CASGRGGDQPQHF
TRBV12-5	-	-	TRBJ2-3	TGTGCTAGTGGTTCCCCGGGACCACTCTCGGATACGCAGTATTTT	CASGSPGPLSDTQYF
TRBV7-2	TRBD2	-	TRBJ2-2	TGTGCCAGCATCCGGACTAGCGGGAGAGACACCGGGGAGCTGTTTTTT	CASIRTSGRDTGELFF
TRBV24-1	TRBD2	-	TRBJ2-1	TGTGCCACCAGTGAAGCGGGAGGACCGCTATACAATGAGCAGTTCTTC	CATSEAGGPLYNEQFF
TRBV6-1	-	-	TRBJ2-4	TGTGCCAGCAGTAGAACCTGGACAGCACTAGCCAAAAACATTCAGTACTTC	CASSRTWTALAKNIQYF
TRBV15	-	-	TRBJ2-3	TGTGCCACCGTAGCCCCGGGGGATACGCAGTATTTT	CATVAPGDTQYF
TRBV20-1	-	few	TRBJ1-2	TGCAGTGCTGAATCCGGGCTTTATGGCTACACCTTC	CSAESGLYGYTF
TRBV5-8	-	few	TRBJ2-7	TGTGCCAGCAGCCCGGGACCTGAAGGGAGCTCCTACGAGCAGTACTTC	CASSPGPEGSSYEQYF
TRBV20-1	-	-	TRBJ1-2	TGCAGTGCTAGCCGGGGCCTCGAGGACTATGGCTACACCTTC	CSASRGLEDYGYTF
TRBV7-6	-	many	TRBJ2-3	TGTGCCAGCAGCTTAGGGGTCGGGACAGATACGCAGTATTTT	CASSLGVGTDTQYF
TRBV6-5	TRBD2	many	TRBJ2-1	TGTGCCAGCACTAAAAGGGGTAGCGGGAGGGATGAGCAGTTCTTC	CASTKRGSGRDEQFF
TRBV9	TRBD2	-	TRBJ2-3	TGTGCCAGCAGAGCGGGAGGGAACACAGATACGCAGTATTTT	CASRAGGNTDTQYF